The clone carrying this TCR beta chain was counted at least ten times. CDR3 length equals 16 residues. Germline assignment: CDR1 SGHTA and CDR2 FQGNSA. V lost 1 base, J lost 9 bases, and 5 bases stayed unmatched. TRAV- and TRBV-specific primers, spanning alpha and beta chains, primed first-strand cDNA. For amplifying TCRs, the PCR ran for approximately 18 cycles with Phusion, which was used together with a constant-region primer and the adapter on the V primers. TCRdb fed the reads into MiXCR, producing one record per CDR3 protein. Seen here are tens of thousands of distinct CDR3 sequences, around a third observed once, and the top ten hold 3.5% to 4.5%. The data originate from a study of low-dose radiotherapy and immunotherapy resistance in tumors. At the level of the study: Cohort 2 received 1 Gy per fraction every two weeks, totaling 13 Gy over 26 weeks. Intravenous administration to patients comprised nivolumab at 240 mg every two weeks and ipilimumab at 1 mg/kg every six weeks.

The time point here: before trial treatment. The therapy administered to donors comprised nivolumab, ipilimumab, aspirin, low-dose cyclophosphamide and low-dose radiotherapy. Tumors of eligible patients were advanced, solid and lacking tumor-infiltrating lymphocytes. The TCR originated in a male donor with gallbladder cancer. Sequences were derived from PBMCs, sampled before treatment. The chain recombines TRBV7-2 with TRBJ2-1; 14 bases line up with TRBD2. This CDR3 reads CASSLGGLAGVGEQFF. CDR3 sequence (DNA): TGTGCCAGCAGCTTAGGGGGACTAGCGGGAGTGGGTGAGCAGTTCTTC.